One T cell receptor beta chain is described in this entry. Its antigen is still unknown. This record comes from a study of response to subunit inactivated influenza vaccine. From the RT-PCR reads, TCRdb called clonotypes with MiXCR, one entry per CDR3 protein. The sample lists over 400,000 distinct CDR3 sequences, approximately 13% occurring once. Overall study results and limits: The authors suggested that every seasonal influenza vaccination recruits few new T cells.

The source of this sequence is a man aged 45 to 65 who received an inactivated influenza vaccine. This sample comprised PBMCs from blood, obtained 40 to 50 days after vaccination.

CDR3: CASSFSQGTEAFF. The CDR3 DNA sequence: TGCGCCAGCAGCTTTTCTCAGGGCACTGAAGCTTTCTTT. This sequence joins TRBV5-1 and TRBJ1-1, with TRBD1 as a possible D gene (5 bases). Trimming took 2 bases from V and 4 from J, leaving 9 bases between them. This CDR3 has 13 amino acids. Germline lookup yields CDR1 SGHRS and CDR2 YFSETQ.